The 18 T cell receptor beta chains presented below share a single source sample, sequenced in a study of shared clonotypes between healthy human individuals. The assay was immunoSEQ multiplex PCR, and TCRdb's table has in-frame clones only and misses some. In the table there are about 680,000 clones, around 67% of which are singletons. Material: memory CD4+ T cells sorted from blood. Subset specified: CD45RA-negative fraction. These receptor sequences come from a woman aged 25 to 39 in good health.

This clone was recorded once. A much larger clone sits a single nucleotide away, making a read error possible. Other nucleotide sequences from this sample produce the same CDR3. The chain has TRBV6-1 and TRBJ1-1; D perhaps matches TRBD1 (6 bases). CDR1 and CDR2 from the germline V gene are MNHNS and SASEGT. This CDR3 contains 14 residues. V was clipped by 6 bases and J by 2 bases, with 13 bases between them. The CDR3 is CASSGRGGNTEAFF. CDR3 DNA: TGTGCCAGCAGCGGGAGGGGGGGCAACACTGAAGCTTTCTTT.

This clone was observed a few times. The chain joins TRBV7-2 to TRBJ2-7; D remains unclear. Germline V gives CDR1 SGHTA, CDR2 FQGNSA. The CDR3 is made up of 15 amino acids. Trimming removed 7 bases from V and 2 bases from J, with 18 bases in between. The CDR3 loop is CASTQQPGSTYEQYF. DNA for the CDR3: TGTGCCAGCACCCAACAGCCTGGGTCGACCTACGAGCAGTACTTC.

This clone occurred a few times. This chain links TRBV5-1 with TRBJ2-5; 12 bases are shared with TRBD1. Trimming removed 4 bases from V and 4 bases from J; junction bases left unmatched: 5. The germline CDR1 and CDR2 sequences are SGHRS and YFSETQ. The CDR3 is made up of 15 amino acids. CDR3 region: CASSGTGGLLETQYF. CDR3 DNA: TGCGCCAGCAGCGGGACAGGGGGCCTCTTAGAGACCCAGTACTTC.

CDR3 in amino acids: CASARTDSYEQYF. The CDR3 DNA sequence: TGCGCCAGCGCCCGGACCGACTCCTACGAGCAGTACTTC. The chain recombines TRBV5-1 with TRBJ2-7; D ambiguous. The CDR3 contains 13 residues. Germline values: CDR1 SGHRS, CDR2 YFSETQ. Trimming took off 7 bases at V and 0 bases at J, with 11 bases between the two ends.

The chain combines TRBV10-2 with TRBJ1-1, with D perhaps matching TRBD1 (5 bases). This CDR3 is built from 14 residues. V was trimmed by 2 bases and J by 1 base, leaving 8 bases between them. Germline V gene data show CDR1 as WSHSY and CDR2 as SAAADI. Written as DNA, the CDR3 is TGCGCCAGCAGTGAGACGGGACGGAACACTGAAGCTTTCTTT. This gives the protein CASSETGRNTEAFF.

This clone was seen at least ten times. The gene calls are TRBV14 and TRBJ2-7; D ambiguous. Trimming left V 1 base short and J 6 bases short, with 7 bases between. The CDR3 spans 12 residues. The V gene's germline CDR1 is SGHDN and CDR2 FVKESK. The CDR3 bases are TGTGCCAGCAGCCAAGCTAGAATCGAGCAGTACTTC. It codes for CASSQARIEQYF.

On this clone: A much larger clonotype is one base distant, so this may be a read error. The chain links TRBV9 to TRBJ1-5, with D possibly being TRBD1 (6 bases). In germline, CDR1 is SGDLS, CDR2 YYNGEE. This CDR3 contains 14 residues. CDR3 protein: CASSEGRGNQSQHF. The CDR3 nucleotides read TGTGCCAGCAGCGAGGGGAGGGGGAATCAGTCCCAGCATTTT.

The chain uses TRBV4-3 and TRBJ2-1; weak D call: TRBD1 (5 bases). CDR1 is LGHNA, CDR2 YSLEER, per germline. Trimming cost V 5 bases and J 4 bases, with 15 bases left between them. The CDR3 consists of 15 residues. The CDR3 DNA is TGCGCCAGCAGCTCCGACAGTAACGGTTACAATGAGCAGTTCTTC. It specifies CASSSDSNGYNEQFF.

The rearrangement joins TRBV5-1 to TRBJ1-6; D remains unclear. The length of the CDR3 is 14 residues. Trimming took 5 bases from V and 8 from J, leaving 14 bases between them. Germline CDR1 and CDR2: SGHRS and YFSETQ. CDR3 DNA: TGCGCCAGCAGTCGAAAACCAGGCGATTCACCCCTCCACTTT. Translating it yields CASSRKPGDSPLHF. The full variable domain, with the rest looked up from reference TRBV5-1 and TRBJ1-6, is KAGVTQTPRYLIKTRGQQVTLSCSPISGHRSVSWYQQTPGQGLQFLFEYFSETQRNKGNFPGRFSGRQFSNSRSEMNVSTLELGDSALYLCASSRKPGDSPLHFGNGTRLTVT.

The chain couples TRBV6-1 to TRBJ1-5; 9 bases are shared with TRBD1. The V gene end was trimmed by 8 bases and the J gene end by 6 bases; junction bases not matched to a gene: 8. The CDR3 length is 14 residues. Germline CDR1 and CDR2: MNHNS and SASEGT. Here the CDR3 DNA reads TGTGCCAGCCACTCGGGACAGGGCACTCAGCCCCAGCATTTT. This gives the protein CASHSGQGTQPQHF.

V is TRBV29-1 and J is TRBJ2-1, with TRBD2 matching over 9 bases. V shed 7 bases, J shed 0 bases, and the junction held 13 bases outside the gene matches. CDR1 is SQVTM, CDR2 ANQGSEA, per germline. This CDR3 contains 17 residues. The CDR3 bases are TGCAGCGCCCCAGCCGCGGGAGGGCGAAGCTCCTACAATGAGCAGTTCTTC. Its protein product is CSAPAAGGRSSYNEQFF.

This chain uses TRBV27 with TRBJ2-7; TRBD2 agrees at 11 bases. CDR1 is MNHEY and CDR2 is SMNVEV in the germline V gene (reference sequence). The CDR3 runs to 18 residues. The J segment lost 4 bases and the V segment lost 1 base, leaving 12 bases of the junction unmatched. Written as DNA, the CDR3 is TGTGCCAGCAGTTTATACATTCCCGGGACTAGCGGAACTTACGAGCAGTACTTC. Its translation: CASSLYIPGTSGTYEQYF.

The chain carries TRBV28 and TRBJ1-2; D call uncertain. The germline CDR1 and CDR2 sequences are MDHEN and SYDVKM. The CDR3 length is 14 residues. Deletions cut 6 bases from V and 3 bases from J, with 14 bases between. The CDR3 bases are TGTGCCAGCAGCCCGCTCTCCCACGACTATGGCTACACCTTC. Translating gives CASSPLSHDYGYTF.

This clone was counted only a few times. The CDR3 DNA sequence: TGTGCCAGCAGTTTAAAGGGTACCCTCTACGAGCAGTACTTC. It translates to CASSLKGTLYEQYF. The chain links TRBV27 to TRBJ2-7, with D unresolved. V lost 2 bases, J lost 3 bases, and 11 bases lay in between. Germline CDR1 MNHEY, CDR2 SMNVEV (reference sequence). The CDR3 has 14 residues.

The chain carries TRBV11-3 and TRBJ1-1; perhaps TRBD1 as D (6 bases). The V end lost 5 bases, the J end lost 12 bases, and 19 bases lay between the germline ends. Germline V gene sequence: CDR1 SGHNT, CDR2 YENEEA. This CDR3 has 13 residues. The CDR3 spells CASSRKGGLRPFF. CDR3 nucleotides: TGTGCCAGCAGCCGAAAAGGGGGGCTCAGGCCTTTCTTT.

The genes are TRBV28 and TRBJ1-2, with 10 bases aligning to TRBD1. The CDR3 spans 14 residues. Germline V gives CDR1 MDHEN, CDR2 SYDVKM. After removal of 6 bases from V and 6 bases from J, the junction contained 7 bases not matched to a gene. Here the CDR3 reads CASSLGQGINGYTF. In nucleotides, the CDR3 is TGTGCCAGCAGCCTGGGACAGGGGATTAATGGCTACACCTTC.

This clone is a singleton in its sample. The chain is built from TRBV11-2 and TRBJ1-1; TRBD1 might be the D (6 bases). Germline CDR1 is SGHAT and CDR2 is FQNNGV. This CDR3 region has 13 residues. V lost 5 bases and J 10 bases, leaving 17 bases between the germline ends. The CDR3 region is CASSRGAERPAFF. For the CDR3, the DNA is TGTGCCAGCAGCCGGGGGGCCGAGCGGCCAGCTTTCTTT. Full variable domain (outside the CDR3, taken from reference TRBV11-2 and TRBJ1-1): EAGVAQSPRYKIIEKRQSVAFWCNPISGHATLYWYQQILGQGPKLLIQFQNNGVVDDSQLPKDRFSAERLKGVDSTLKIQPAKLEDSAVYLCASSRGAERPAFFGQGTRLTVV.

The chain uses TRBV2 and TRBJ1-5; D not certain. With 4 bases removed from V and 0 bases from J, the gap between germline ends came to 7 bases. This CDR3 comprises 14 residues. Germline CDR1 SNHLY, CDR2 FYNNEI. For the CDR3, the DNA is TGTGCCAGCAGTGCAGAGTATAGCAATCAGCCCCAGCATTTT. Protein product: CASSAEYSNQPQHF. The variable domain in full, with the rest retrieved from reference TRBV2 and TRBJ1-5, is EPEVTQTPSHQVTQMGQEVILRCVPISNHLYFYWYRQILGQKVEFLVSFYNNEISEKSEIFDDQFSVERPDGSNFTLKIRSTKLEDSAMYFCASSAEYSNQPQHFGDGTRLSIL.